This TCR beta chain was obtained from a study of blood T cells in healthy people across ages. Study-level findings and limits: Getting older went along with TCR beta diversity per million T cells dropping roughly linearly. There were more naive CD4+ cells and higher diversity in long-lived donors than in aged donors. In the absence of known donor CMV status, changes in expanded clonotypes were possibly confounded.

It was with a sample-barcoded 5' primer and a J-beta primer mix that a second PCR of about 6 to 12 cycles was run. Every cDNA was tagged by a template-switch adaptor with 12 random nucleotides. From the 5' RACE reads, TCRdb called clonotypes with MiXCR, one entry per CDR3 protein. The table records fewer than 1.5 million distinct CDR3 sequences, approximately 38% of them present only once. This CDR3 contains 12 residues. V gave up 3 bases and J gave up 7 bases, with 10 bases separating them. CDR1 is DFQATT, CDR2 SNEGSKA, per germline (reference sequence). A remark on this clonotype: Its matching antigen is unknown.

The sample consisted of blood. The receptor was derived from a woman aged 18-30 years in good health. V usage is TRBV20-1 and J usage is TRBJ1-5, with D perhaps matching TRBD1 (6 bases). CDR3 sequence (DNA): TGCAGTGCTAGTGGGGGGCCGCAGCCCCAGCATTTT. This translates into CSASGGPQPQHF.